This T cell receptor beta chain appears in the sequencing data of a study of blood T cell repertoires in COVID-19. The germline V and J ends were trimmed by 6 bases and 4 bases, with 18 bases remaining between them. CDR3 size: 15 residues. CDR1 and CDR2 from the germline V gene are SNHLY and FYNNEI. TCRdb's table, derived via immunoSEQ multiplex PCR, lists solely in-frame clones and lacks some. The profile shows a few hundred thousand clones, approximately 86% of them singletons. V and J are TRBV2 and TRBJ1-2, with D uncertain. The sequenced sample consisted of PBMCs or T cells enriched from blood (not recorded which). This receptor was obtained from a woman in her 30s who had been exposed to COVID-19. The CDR3 DNA reads as TGTGCCAGCAGCCTCGAACAGCTACCCTCCTATGGCTACACCTTC. It translates to CASSLEQLPSYGYTF.